One sample yielded the 26 T cell receptor beta chains listed below, sequenced in a study of T-cell memory formation after mild COVID-19 listed by TCRdb under 2021. Library generation was performed with 5' RACE. These reads were obtained on an Illumina NovaSeq 6000. TCRdb cleaned the public reads at Q25 with fastp, built clones with MiXCR and kept in-frame beta chains. All rows with the same CDR3 protein become a single entry with the most common DNA and genes. The sample data list some 300,000 distinct CDR3 sequences, and roughly 19% of these were observed just once. In total, the top ten clones hold 21% of the sample. Sequencing was carried out using PBMCs or a T cell subset sorted from them (not recorded which). Receptor source: a man aged 18 to 35 who had mild COVID-19 (a few samples of this study predate the infection). The sample titles of this study are shuffled in the database, so cell type and time point are left out; the donor was told from shared clones.

The V call is TRBV5-1, the J call TRBJ2-1, with D perhaps matching TRBD1 (6 bases). The V end lost 5 bases, the J end lost 6 bases, and 18 bases lay between the germline ends. The CDR3 runs 15 residues. Per the germline V gene, CDR1 is SGHRS and CDR2 is YFSETQ. This CDR3 is CASSFTGTPANEQFF. The DNA of the CDR3 is TGCGCCAGCAGTTTCACCGGGACACCAGCCAATGAGCAGTTCTTC.

Only a few counts were recorded for this clonotype. The chain has TRBV2 and TRBJ2-3, with a weak D call TRBD1 (5 bases). The CDR3 covers 14 residues. Germline lookup yields CDR1 SNHLY and CDR2 FYNNEI. Trimming took off 2 bases at V and 5 bases at J, with 11 bases between the two ends. DNA for the CDR3: TGTGCCAGCAGTGAACAGGGATATGGAGATACGCAGTATTTT. This codes for CASSEQGYGDTQYF.

Only a few counts were recorded for this clonotype. J is TRBJ1-2 and V is TRBV12-3 or TRBV12-4, with D hard to call. The length of the CDR3 is 12 residues. V lost 6 bases to trimming and J lost 3 bases, with 8 bases between them. This CDR3 is CASRLGYYGYTF. In nucleotides, the CDR3 is TGTGCCAGCAGGCTTGGATACTATGGCTACACCTTC.

This clonotype was observed a few times. The V gene is TRBV7-3, the J gene TRBJ2-3, with 8 bases lining up with TRBD1. Losses at the gene ends were 5 bases for V and 3 bases for J; bases not matched to a gene: 7. CDR1 is SGHTA, CDR2 FQGTGA, per germline. This CDR3 comprises 15 residues. The CDR3 DNA is TGTGCCAGCAGCCAGGACAGGGCGACGACAGATACGCAGTATTTT. Its protein product is CASSQDRATTDTQYF.

This clonotype occurred a few times. Likely a read error: the CDR3 ends without its conserved phenylalanine or tryptophan. Because the CDR3's place on the DNA is in doubt, the DNA is left out and the CDR3 is given as listed by TCRdb. The V gene is TRBV5-6, the J gene TRBJ1-2; the table gives TRBD1 as D, unverified against the DNA. Germline lookup yields CDR1 SGHDT and CDR2 YYEEEE. The CDR3 length equals 11 residues, ends included. CDR3 region: CASNNIRVGQP.

This clonotype was counted a few times. The rearrangement uses TRBV5-1 and TRBJ1-1; D not certain. CDR3 length: 11 residues. V was cut by 3 bases and J by 9 bases, with 9 bases left in between. The germline V gene encodes CDR1 SGHRS and CDR2 YFSETQ. The CDR3 region has the DNA TGCGCCAGCAGCTCGACGGGGAAAGCTTTCTTT. This translates into CASSSTGKAFF.

This clonotype came up a few times. The V and J genes are TRBV12-3 or TRBV12-4 and TRBJ2-1; D perhaps matches TRBD2 (7 bases). The CDR3 has 15 amino acids. Deletions cut 1 base from V and 8 bases from J, with 15 bases between. The CDR3 sequence: CASSLVGGRHYEQFF. The DNA of the CDR3 is TGTGCCAGCAGTTTAGTGGGGGGGCGTCATTATGAGCAGTTCTTC.

This clonotype has more than one count but fewer than ten. This chain links TRBV6-1 with TRBJ2-1; 11 nucleotides line up with TRBD1. Germline CDR1 MNHNS, CDR2 SASEGT. The V and J ends lost 0 bases and 5 bases, in that order; junction bases with no gene match: 15. The CDR3 totals 20 residues. Written as DNA, the CDR3 is TGTGCCAGCAGTGAAGCGCCGGACAGGGGGCGCCCCCGAACCGACAATGAGCAGTTCTTC. The encoded protein is CASSEAPDRGRPRTDNEQFF.

The CDR3 DNA reads as TGTGCCAGCAGTTTCCCGACAGGGTCCCCCAGAAACACCATATATTTT. This encodes CASSFPTGSPRNTIYF. The chain has TRBV12-3 or TRBV12-4 and TRBJ1-3, with 7 bases matching TRBD1. CDR3 length: 16 residues. V shed 3 bases, J shed 5 bases, and the junction held 10 bases outside the gene matches.

This clonotype appeared many times. The J gene is TRBJ1-4, the V gene TRBV7-9; 10 nucleotides match TRBD1. Germline-derived CDR1 and CDR2 are SEHNR and FQNEAQ (reference sequence). CDR3 length: 15 residues. Trimming at V came to 5 bases and at J to 7 bases, leaving 7 bases not matched to a gene. The CDR3 sequence is CASSPRQGAGEKLFF. The CDR3 coding sequence is TGTGCCAGCAGCCCCCGACAGGGGGCGGGTGAAAAACTGTTTTTT.

The chain joins TRBV4-3 to TRBJ2-7, with TRBD2 as a possible D gene (6 bases). The CDR3 covers 17 residues. Trimming cost V 3 bases and J 3 bases, with 21 bases left between them. Germline V lookup: CDR1 LGHNA, CDR2 YSLEER. The chain's CDR3 is CASSQYSTGERYYEQYF. CDR3 in DNA: TGCGCCAGCAGCCAGTATTCAACGGGGGAAAGATACTACGAGCAGTACTTC.

This sequence joins TRBV6-5 and TRBJ1-5; D might be TRBD1 (5 bases). In germline, CDR1 is MNHEY, CDR2 SVGAGI. The CDR3 has 14 amino acids. Between the trimmed V and J ends, which lost 0 bases and 7 bases, there was a span of 10 bases. The CDR3 sequence: CASSYSWGYQPQHF. As DNA, the CDR3 is TGTGCCAGCAGTTACTCATGGGGGTACCAGCCCCAGCATTTT.

This clonotype was found many times. V usage is TRBV7-9 and J usage is TRBJ2-3; D unresolved. Germline CDR1 is SEHNR and CDR2 is FQNEAQ (reference sequence). Trimming removed 2 bases from V and 1 base from J, with 7 bases in between. The CDR3 extends over 14 amino acids. As DNA, the CDR3 is TGTGCCAGCAGCTTATTCATTCGCACAGATACGCAGTATTTT. Amino acids: CASSLFIRTDTQYF.

This clonotype was counted between two and nine times. V gene TRBV7-2 combines with J gene TRBJ1-2; D is unclear. Germline-derived CDR1 and CDR2 are SGHTA and FQGNSA. The CDR3 loop spans 15 amino acids. V was pared by 1 base and J by 4 bases, with 13 bases between. CDR3 region: CASSLGNRVFYGYTF. Here the CDR3 DNA reads TGTGCCAGCAGCTTAGGTAACAGAGTATTCTATGGCTACACCTTC.

Only a few counts were recorded for this clonotype. The V gene is TRBV9, the J gene TRBJ1-4; D might be TRBD1 (6 bases). The CDR3 totals 13 residues. Germline lookup yields CDR1 SGDLS and CDR2 YYNGEE. Between the trimmed V and J ends, which lost 4 bases and 8 bases, there was a span of 12 bases. Here the CDR3 reads CASSSWTEEKLFF. The CDR3 region has the DNA TGTGCCAGCAGCTCATGGACAGAGGAAAAACTGTTTTTT. Supplemented by reference TRBV9 and TRBJ1-4, the full variable domain reads DSGVTQTPKHLITATGQRVTLRCSPRSGDLSVYWYQQSLDQGLQFLIQYYNGEERAKGNILERFSAQQFPDLHSELNLSSLELGDSALYFCASSSWTEEKLFFGSGTQLSVL.

Here the CDR3 reads CASSYETGADTQYF. CDR3 bases: TGTGCCAGCAGCTACGAGACTGGGGCAGATACGCAGTATTTT. V and J are TRBV12-3 or TRBV12-4 and TRBJ2-3, with D hard to call. V shed 6 bases and J shed 4 bases, with 14 bases lying between them. This CDR3 is 14 amino acids long.

This chain connects TRBV7-6 to TRBJ2-5; either TRBD1 or TRBD2 may supply D (5 bases each). This CDR3 comprises 16 residues. The V end lost 1 base, the J end lost 5 bases, and 17 bases lay between the germline ends. Germline V CDR1 and CDR2: SGHVS, FNYEAQ. CDR3 nucleotide sequence: TGTGCCAGCAGCTTAGTTGGGGAGACAGAGATGGAGACCCAGTACTTC. Residues: CASSLVGETEMETQYF.

V gene TRBV7-7 combines with J gene TRBJ2-5; 10 nucleotides agree with TRBD2. Unmatched junction bases numbered 8, after V lost 2 bases and J lost 5 bases. This CDR3 is built from 16 residues. Germline CDR1 is SSHAT and CDR2 is FNYEAQ (reference sequence). The CDR3 DNA reads as TGTGCCAGCAGCTTAAGGGTCGCTAGCGGGGGTGAGACCCAGTACTTC. Translation: CASSLRVASGGETQYF.

V and J are TRBV6-5 and TRBJ2-7, with 9 bases aligning to TRBD2. The CDR3 totals 14 residues. The V gene end was trimmed by 2 bases and the J gene end by 2 bases; junction bases not matched to a gene: 1. Germline V lookup: CDR1 MNHEY, CDR2 SVGAGI. The CDR3: CASSYGGGAYEQYF. CDR3 coding DNA: TGTGCCAGCAGTTACGGCGGGGGGGCCTACGAGCAGTACTTC.

This clonotype showed up many times. The V gene is TRBV27, the J gene TRBJ2-3; D may match TRBD1 or TRBD2 (5 bases each). V lost 7 bases and J lost 4, with 18 bases in between. The germline V gene has CDR1 MNHEY and CDR2 SMNVEV (reference sequence). CDR3 length: 15 amino acids. This CDR3 reads CASTLLGDSPDTQYF. In DNA, the CDR3 is TGTGCCAGCACCCTACTGGGGGATAGTCCAGATACGCAGTATTTT.

This clonotype was found a few times. This chain connects TRBV7-2 to TRBJ2-1; D could derive from TRBD1 or TRBD2 (5 bases each). This CDR3 has 16 amino acids. The V end lost 0 bases, the J end lost 4 bases, and 13 bases lay between the germline ends. The germline gives CDR1 SGHTA, CDR2 FQGNSA. The CDR3, as DNA: TGTGCCAGCAGCTTAGCGTTTAGAGGGGAATACAATGAGCAGTTCTTC. It codes for CASSLAFRGEYNEQFF.

DNA for the CDR3: TGTGCCAGCAGCCCCCGGCACAGGACTTACGAGCAGTACGTC. It is translated as CASSPRHRTYEQYV. The chain is built from TRBV9 and TRBJ2-7; D is possibly TRBD1 or TRBD2 (5 bases each). The ends were cut back, 4 bases at V and 4 bases at J, with 15 bases in the middle. The CDR3 extends over 14 amino acids. Germline values: CDR1 SGDLS, CDR2 YYNGEE.

The table lists this clonotype with a few counts. The chain is built from TRBV20-1 and TRBJ2-3; D ambiguous. The CDR3 spans 13 residues. Trimming shortened V by 6 bases and J by 3 bases, and 13 bases separated the two germline ends. Germline V lookup: CDR1 DFQATT, CDR2 SNEGSKA (reference sequence). Written as DNA, the CDR3 is TGCAGTGCCACACAGCGCGAAACAGATACGCAGTATTTT. This encodes CSATQRETDTQYF.

This clonotype was seen a few times. The CDR3 region is CASSSFNYGYTF. CDR3 nucleotides: TGTGCCAGCAGTTCCTTTAACTATGGCTACACCTTC. J is TRBJ1-2 and V is TRBV6-5; no clear D gene. This CDR3 comprises 12 residues. Trimming cost V 4 bases and J 1 base, with 4 bases left between them. The germline V gene encodes CDR1 MNHEY and CDR2 SVGAGI.

In DNA form, the CDR3 reads TGTGCCAGCCGGGACAGGGGGCTCTACGAGCAGTACTTC. This codes for CASRDRGLYEQYF. The chain has TRBV12-3 or TRBV12-4 and TRBJ2-7; 12 bases align to TRBD1. Germline trimming cut 8 bases from V and 3 bases from J; bases unmatched to any gene: 2. The CDR3 is 13 amino acids.

This clonotype was counted at least ten times. The chain recombines TRBV5-1 with TRBJ2-5; TRBD2 matches 10 bases. V lost 5 bases to trimming and J lost 1 base; unmatched junction nucleotides: 2. The CDR3 sequence is 14 residues long. CDR1 and CDR2 from the germline V gene are SGHRS and YFSETQ. The CDR3 coding sequence is TGCGCCAGCAGGTTAGCGGGGGGCCAAGAGACCCAGTACTTC. Its protein product is CASRLAGGQETQYF. The full variable domain, its missing parts supplied by reference TRBV5-1 and TRBJ2-5, is KAGVTQTPRYLIKTRGQQVTLSCSPISGHRSVSWYQQTPGQGLQFLFEYFSETQRNKGNFPGRFSGRQFSNSRSEMNVSTLELGDSALYLCASRLAGGQETQYFGPGTRLLVL.